Below, 10 T cell receptor beta chains from the same sample are listed, as sequenced in a study of T cell responses to AZD1222 COVID-19 vaccine. This table comes from immunoSEQ multiplex PCR, and its TCRdb copy is limited to in-frame clones, with some not included. The table shows approximately 150,000 clones, with roughly 92% occurring only once. This specimen consisted of peripheral blood, obtained 28 days after the second AZD1222 dose. Source of these receptors: an adult who received the AZD1222 COVID-19 vaccine.

The chain uses TRBV9 and TRBJ2-1; D is undetermined. The CDR3 runs to 12 residues. CDR1 SGDLS and CDR2 YYNGEE come from the germline V gene. The germline V and J ends were trimmed by 0 bases and 8 bases, with 6 bases remaining between them. The CDR3 DNA reads as TGTGCCAGCAGCGTAGATCGGGATGAGCAGTTCTTC. Its protein product is CASSVDRDEQFF.

The chain combines TRBV9 with TRBJ1-3; D gene unclear. Germline loops: CDR1 SGDLS, CDR2 YYNGEE. The CDR3 loop spans 14 amino acids. The ends were cut back, 1 base at V and 4 bases at J, with 9 bases in the middle. In DNA, the CDR3 is TGTGCCAGCAGCGTAATAGGCAGCGGAAACACCATATATTTT. Its translation is CASSVIGSGNTIYF.

The CDR3 here is CSTRGVDGELFF. CDR3 bases: TGCAGCACTCGGGGGGTTGACGGGGAGCTGTTTTTT. The chain recombines TRBV29-1 with TRBJ2-2, with 7 bases lining up with TRBD2. CDR3 size: 12 residues. Germline CDR1 and CDR2: SQVTM and ANQGSEA. The J segment lost 7 bases and the V segment lost 8 bases, leaving 7 bases of the junction unmatched.

The gene calls are TRBV5-5 and TRBJ1-6; tentatively, D is TRBD1 (6 bases). There are 15 residues in the CDR3. CDR1 is SGHKS, CDR2 YYEKEE, per germline (reference sequence). Trimming pared 1 base from V and 8 bases from J, leaving 13 bases between. This CDR3 reads CASSLRIRGDSPLHF. In DNA, the CDR3 is TGTGCCAGCAGCTTGAGAATCAGGGGAGATTCACCCCTCCACTTT.

This clone was counted once. V is TRBV7-2 and J is TRBJ2-2; 10 nucleotides match TRBD2. Germline-derived CDR1 and CDR2 are SGHTA and FQGNSA. This CDR3 comprises 19 residues. V was pared by 0 bases and J by 2 bases, with 9 bases of the junction left unmatched. The CDR3 here is CASSLAFPSSGGNTGELFF. In nucleotides, the CDR3 is TGTGCCAGCAGCTTAGCGTTCCCCTCTAGCGGGGGAAACACCGGGGAGCTGTTTTTT.

V is TRBV7-9 and J is TRBJ1-2; tentatively, D is TRBD1 (5 bases). Germline CDR1 and CDR2: SEHNR and FQNEAQ (reference sequence). The CDR3 is 14 residues long. Trimming pared 5 bases from V and 2 bases from J, leaving 12 bases between. The CDR3 bases are TGTGCCAGCAGCGCCAGGGTTGCGAACTATGGCTACACCTTC. Translating gives CASSARVANYGYTF.

V usage is TRBV4-3 and J usage is TRBJ2-3; 9 bases are a match to TRBD2. Germline V CDR1 and CDR2: LGHNA, YSLEER. The junction had 7 bases not matched to a gene; V was cut back by 6 bases and J by 6 bases. The CDR3 sequence is 14 residues long. The CDR3 nucleotides are TGCGCCAGCAGTGGCGGGGGGGCCGGCGATACGCAGTATTTT. This codes for CASSGGGAGDTQYF.

V gene TRBV7-3 combines with J gene TRBJ1-1, with 7 bases aligning to TRBD1. V gave up 1 base and J gave up 3 bases; unmatched junction bases: 5. There are 15 residues in the CDR3. CDR1 and CDR2 from the germline V gene are SGHTA and FQGTGA. The CDR3 DNA reads TGTGCCAGCAGCTTAAGAGGGGGCGCGGACACTGAAGCTTTCTTT. This translates into CASSLRGGADTEAFF.

The genes are TRBV29-1 and TRBJ1-1; D is undetermined. Germline V gene sequence: CDR1 SQVTM, CDR2 ANQGSEA. CDR3 length: 14 amino acids. Trimming took 4 bases from V and 3 from J, leaving 15 bases between them. CDR3 sequence: CSVVPEGWHTEAFF. Written as DNA, the CDR3 is TGCAGCGTTGTCCCAGAAGGGTGGCACACTGAAGCTTTCTTT.

V is TRBV5-1 and J is TRBJ1-5, with unresolved D. Per the germline V gene, CDR1 is SGHRS and CDR2 is YFSETQ. Trimming took off 2 bases at V and 2 bases at J, with 14 bases between the two ends. CDR3 length equals 16 residues. The CDR3 DNA follows: TGCGCCAGCAGCTTAAACCCGGAGGATGGCAATCAGCCCCAGCATTTT. It yields the protein CASSLNPEDGNQPQHF.